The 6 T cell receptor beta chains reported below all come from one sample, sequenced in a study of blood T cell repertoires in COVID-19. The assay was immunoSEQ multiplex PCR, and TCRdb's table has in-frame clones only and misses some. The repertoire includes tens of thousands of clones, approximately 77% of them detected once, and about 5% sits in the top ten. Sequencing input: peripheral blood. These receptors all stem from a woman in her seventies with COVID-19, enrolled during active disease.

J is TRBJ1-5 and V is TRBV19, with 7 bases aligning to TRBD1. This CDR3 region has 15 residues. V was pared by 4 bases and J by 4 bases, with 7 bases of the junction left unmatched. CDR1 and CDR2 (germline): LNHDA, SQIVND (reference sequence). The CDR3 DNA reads TGTGCCAGTAGTACTCGGTCAGGGGGTAATCAGCCCCAGCATTTT. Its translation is CASSTRSGGNQPQHF.

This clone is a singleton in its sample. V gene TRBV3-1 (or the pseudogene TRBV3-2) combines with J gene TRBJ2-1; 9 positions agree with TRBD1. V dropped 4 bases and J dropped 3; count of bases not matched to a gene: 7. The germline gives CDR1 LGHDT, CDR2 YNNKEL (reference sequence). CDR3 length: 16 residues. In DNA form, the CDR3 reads TGTGCCAGCAGCCCTACAGGGGGCGCGTACTACAATGAGCAGTTCTTC. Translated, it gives CASSPTGGAYYNEQFF.

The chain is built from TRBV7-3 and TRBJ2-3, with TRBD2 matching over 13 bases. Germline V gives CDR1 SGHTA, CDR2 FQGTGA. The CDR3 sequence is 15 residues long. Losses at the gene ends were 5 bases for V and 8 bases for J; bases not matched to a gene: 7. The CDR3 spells CASSQGLAGLATQYF. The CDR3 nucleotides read TGTGCCAGCAGCCAGGGACTAGCGGGACTTGCTACGCAGTATTTT.

The CDR3 coding sequence is TGTGCCAGCAGCTTATCAGGGGGCTCGGGGACTGAAGCTTTCTTT. Encoded protein: CASSLSGGSGTEAFF. The chain joins TRBV7-3 to TRBJ1-1, with 8 bases matching TRBD1. The CDR3 runs to 15 residues. Looked up from germline, CDR1 is SGHTA and CDR2 is FQGTGA. The junction had 7 bases not matched to a gene; V was cut back by 2 bases and J by 5 bases.

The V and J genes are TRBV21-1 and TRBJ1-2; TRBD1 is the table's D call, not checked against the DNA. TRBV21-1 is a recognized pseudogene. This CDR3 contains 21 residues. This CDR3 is CASSKERSRVAMDRPRDGYTF. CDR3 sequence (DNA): TGTGCCAGCAGCAAAGAAAGAAGCAGGGTAGCTATGGATCGTCCTCGAGATGGCTACACCTTC.

CDR3 sequence: CASGLGTSGSRGYTGELFF. The CDR3 DNA reads TGTGCTAGTGGTTTGGGGACTAGCGGGAGTCGGGGGTACACCGGGGAGCTGTTTTTT. The V call is TRBV12-5, the J call TRBJ2-2; TRBD2 aligns across 13 bases. The germline V gene has CDR1 LGHNT and CDR2 FRNRAP. The V segment lost 1 base and the J segment 3 bases; nucleotides outside the gene matches: 8. The CDR3 loop spans 19 amino acids.